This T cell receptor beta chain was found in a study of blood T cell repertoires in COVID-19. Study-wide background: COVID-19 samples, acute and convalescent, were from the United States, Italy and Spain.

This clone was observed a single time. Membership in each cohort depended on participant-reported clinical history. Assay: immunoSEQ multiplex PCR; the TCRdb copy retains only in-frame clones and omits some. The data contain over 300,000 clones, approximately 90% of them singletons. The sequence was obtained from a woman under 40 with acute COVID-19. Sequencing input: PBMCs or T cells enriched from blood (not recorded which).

The CDR3 here is CASSLRGQDHGYTF. DNA of the CDR3: TGTGCCAGCAGCTTGCGGGGACAGGACCATGGCTACACCTTC. The rearrangement links TRBV5-6 to TRBJ1-2; 8 bases fit TRBD1. The CDR3 length is 14 residues. V was pared by 1 base and J by 6 bases, with 5 bases of the junction left unmatched. Germline V lookup: CDR1 SGHDT, CDR2 YYEEEE. The full variable domain, rest sourced from reference TRBV5-6 and TRBJ1-2, is DAGVTQSPTHLIKTRGQQVTLRCSPKSGHDTVSWYQQALGQGPQFIFQYYEEEERQRGNFPDRFSGHQFPNYSSELNVNALLLGDSALYLCASSLRGQDHGYTFGSGTRLTVV.